This TCR beta chain was obtained from a study of monozygotic twins with cystic fibrosis. Study background: With approximately 15 PCR cycles, barcoded libraries came from roughly 2.8 micrograms of fragmented DNA.

On this clone: The antigen remains unidentified.

The study, taken as a whole, reports: Monozygotic CF twin pairs shared significantly more nucleotide-identical clonotypes than unrelated CF individuals did. The repertoire was suggested to be naive-dominated, clonality median approximately 0.0098. Co-twins had the most similar V usage for 13 of 16 pairs, J for 8.

The CDR3 sequence is 14 residues long. Looked up from germline, CDR1 is MDHEN and CDR2 is SYDVKM. Trimming removed 6 bases at V and 0 bases at J, with 11 bases between. Libraries were prepared by immunoSEQ multiplex PCR; TCRdb keeps only in-frame clonotypes and omits some of them. The data contain some 25,000 clones, approximately 96% of them singletons. The sequenced sample consisted of blood. This receptor was taken from a girl aged 2-10 years with cystic fibrosis. The gene calls are TRBV28 and TRBJ1-2, with D possibly matching TRBD1 (5 bases). The CDR3 region has the DNA TGTGCCAGCAGGGGGGAGAGTCCTAACTATGGCTACACCTTC. Translated: CASRGESPNYGYTF.